A selection of T cell receptor beta chains follows, all from one sample in a study of spatial heterogeneity in lung cancer. TCRdb ran MiXCR on the 5' RACE reads and lists one entry per CDR3 protein. The sample lists 110,000 or so distinct CDR3 sequences; 10% to 13% were seen once. Sequences were derived from PBMCs, sampled at follow-up. All receptors derive from a female donor with early-stage non-small cell lung cancer. CDR3s include the opening cysteine and the closing phenylalanine or tryptophan. The D gene is left open where the match is weak. The listing skips clone size in some rows; elsewhere it reads once, few, many or a size class.

J gene	V gene	clone size	D gene	CDR3 protein	CDR3 DNA
TRBJ2-2	TRBV10-3	few	NA	CAISESPGTPGSTGELFF	TGTGCCATCAGTGAGTCGCCCGGGACTCCTGGGAGCACCGGGGAGCTGTTTTTT
TRBJ2-7	TRBV6-1	many	NA	CASRSYEQYF	TGTGCCAGCAGAAGCTACGAGCAGTACTTC
TRBJ1-2	TRBV4-2	few	NA	CASSQPRSGYTF	TGTGCCAGCAGCCAACCACGGAGTGGCTACACCTTC
TRBJ1-4	TRBV11-1	many	NA	CASSLETAEKLFF	TGTGCCAGCAGCTTGGAGACAGCCGAAAAACTGTTTTTT
TRBJ1-4	TRBV7-2	few	NA	CASSFSQGTTNEKLFF	TGTGCCAGCAGCTTCTCACAGGGTACAACTAATGAAAAACTGTTTTTT
TRBJ2-1	TRBV29-1	many	NA	CSVVSGWNEQFF	TGCAGCGTTGTGTCAGGATGGAATGAGCAGTTCTTC
TRBJ2-3	TRBV5-4	NA	TRBD2	CASRRSSGSTDTQYF	TGTGCCAGCAGGAGATCTAGCGGGAGCACAGATACGCAGTATTTT
TRBJ1-1	TRBV7-9	few	NA	CASSPRLGMNTEAFF	TGTGCCAGCAGCCCCCGGTTAGGGATGAACACTGAAGCTTTCTTT
TRBJ2-5	TRBV3-1	few	TRBD2	CASSRTSGTYF	TGTGCCAGCAGCCGGACTAGCGGGACGTACTTC
TRBJ1-1	TRBV24-1	many	NA	CATSDAPGHGMNTEAFF	TGTGCCACCAGTGATGCACCGGGACACGGCATGAACACTGAAGCTTTCTTT
TRBJ1-6	TRBV9	many	NA	CASSVDPREVSPLHF	TGTGCCAGCAGCGTAGATCCCCGTGAGGTATCACCCCTCCACTTT
TRBJ1-2	TRBV7-2	many	TRBD1	CASSSPFRDRGHGYTF	TGTGCCAGCAGCTCCCCTTTTAGGGACAGGGGGCATGGCTACACCTTC
TRBJ2-3	TRBV4-3	many	NA	CASSRFLLADTQYF	TGCGCCAGCAGCCGCTTTTTGCTAGCAGATACGCAGTATTTT
TRBJ2-4	TRBV7-9	NA	TRBD1	CASRRQGTGNIQYF	TGTGCCAGCAGAAGACAGGGGACTGGGAACATTCAGTACTTC
TRBJ2-2	TRBV7-9	NA	NA	CASSFMQVTGELFF	TGTGCCAGCAGCTTCATGCAGGTCACCGGGGAGCTGTTTTTT
TRBJ2-5	TRBV10-3	NA	NA	CAISETAFRSETQYF	TGTGCCATCAGTGAGACCGCCTTTAGGTCTGAGACCCAGTACTTC
TRBJ2-3	TRBV6-6	many	TRBD1	CASSYSGGTDTQYF	TGTGCCAGCAGTTACTCAGGGGGCACGGATACGCAGTATTTT
TRBJ2-4	TRBV6-2/TRBV6-3	many	NA	CASSLGLLNIQYF	TGTGCCAGCAGCTTAGGACTATTAAACATTCAGTACTTC
TRBJ1-1	TRBV9	few	NA	CASSVDMGNTEAFF	TGTGCCAGCAGCGTAGACATGGGGAACACTGAAGCTTTCTTT
TRBJ1-2	TRBV2	few	NA	CASKVSELYGYTF	TGTGCCAGCAAGGTTTCAGAACTCTATGGCTACACCTTC
TRBJ1-1	TRBV20-1	NA	TRBD1	CSAGRQGANSAFF	TGCAGTGCAGGAAGACAGGGGGCCAATTCGGCTTTCTTT
TRBJ2-1	TRBV5-1	NA	NA	CASSSRVPAYNEQFF	TGCGCCAGCAGCTCCCGGGTCCCAGCCTACAATGAGCAGTTCTTC
TRBJ2-5	TRBV20-1	few	TRBD1	CSAPNPGTAKETQYF	TGCAGTGCGCCGAACCCCGGGACAGCAAAAGAGACCCAGTACTTC
TRBJ2-1	TRBV27	few	NA	CASSPTDSSSYNEQFF	TGTGCCAGCAGTCCCACGGACAGTAGCTCCTACAATGAGCAGTTCTTC
TRBJ1-3	TRBV18	NA	NA	CASSPSGTAHTNTIYF	TGTGCCAGCTCACCGTCCGGGACGGCCCATACAAACACCATATATTTT
TRBJ1-1	TRBV27	NA	NA	CASSITGTVNTEAFF	TGTGCCAGCAGCATTACAGGGACGGTGAACACTGAAGCTTTCTTT
TRBJ1-2	TRBV28	few	NA	CASSLYNRPSGYTF	TGTGCCAGCAGTTTATACAACAGGCCGAGCGGCTACACCTTC
TRBJ2-4	TRBV15	few	NA	CATSRARGYLAKNIQYF	TGTGCCACCAGCAGAGCCAGGGGTTACTTAGCCAAAAACATTCAGTACTTC
TRBJ2-2	TRBV3-1	NA	NA	CASSPLGHFTGELFF	TGTGCCAGCAGCCCCCTGGGACATTTCACCGGGGAGCTGTTTTTT
TRBJ1-4	TRBV6-1	few	NA	CASSDGGTTNEKLFF	TGTGCCAGCAGTGATGGCGGAACAACTAATGAAAAACTGTTTTTT
TRBJ2-7	TRBV9	NA	TRBD2	CASSVASGRVYEQYF	TGTGCCAGCAGCGTAGCGAGCGGGAGGGTCTACGAGCAGTACTTC
TRBJ1-2	TRBV28	many	TRBD1	CASSLRTGAGGYTF	TGTGCCAGCAGTTTACGAACAGGGGCTGGTGGCTACACCTTC
TRBJ2-7	TRBV7-9	few	TRBD2	CASSLASGTSGRVSYEQYF	TGTGCCAGCAGCTTAGCATCTGGGACTAGCGGGAGAGTTTCCTACGAGCAGTACTTC
TRBJ2-2	TRBV5-4	many	NA	CASSFSANTGELFF	TGTGCCAGCAGCTTCAGCGCGAACACCGGGGAGCTGTTTTTT
TRBJ2-2	TRBV29-1	NA	NA	CSVEGGLNTGELFF	TGCAGCGTTGAAGGCGGGCTGAACACCGGGGAGCTGTTTTTT
TRBJ1-5	TRBV27	NA	TRBD1	CASRGQGHQPQHF	TGTGCCAGCAGGGGACAGGGACATCAGCCCCAGCATTTT
TRBJ2-7	TRBV19	NA	TRBD1	CASSMMQGASYEQYF	TGTGCCAGTAGTATGATGCAGGGGGCCTCCTACGAGCAGTACTTC
TRBJ2-1	TRBV7-2	few	TRBD2	CASNLMPAGVGEQFF	TGTGCCAGCAACTTAATGCCAGCGGGAGTGGGGGAGCAGTTCTTC
TRBJ2-3	TRBV7-2	few	TRBD2	CASSLRLAGTTDTQYF	TGTGCCAGCAGCTTAAGACTAGCGGGCACCACAGATACGCAGTATTTT
TRBJ2-5	TRBV12-5	NA	TRBD1	CASGPGQGLETQYF	TGTGCTAGTGGCCCAGGACAGGGCTTAGAGACCCAGTACTTC
TRBJ2-7	TRBV5-6	NA	NA	CASSLGGSVDEQYF	TGTGCCAGCAGCTTGGGCGGCAGCGTGGACGAGCAGTACTTC
TRBJ1-1	TRBV7-9	NA	NA	CASSLAGPRDTEAFF	TGTGCCAGCAGCTTAGCGGGACCAAGAGACACTGAAGCTTTCTTT